The clone carrying this TCR beta chain was picked up many times. No antigen is known for it. The CDR3 length is 13 residues. V was clipped by 7 bases and J by 9 bases, with 18 bases between them. Germline loops: CDR1 MNHEY, CDR2 SVGEGT. This entry belongs to a study of T cell repertoires in cytomegalovirus infection. Broader study findings: Within the response measured ex vivo, HLA-C-restricted CMV-specific TCR beta clonotypes were dominant.

MiXCR, applied by TCRdb to the reads, yields one record per CDR3 protein. Among 500,000 to 600,000 distinct CDR3 sequences listed, 16% were seen once. The material sequenced was CD8+ T cells from PBMCs. The sequence came from a human donor in good health (CMV status not recorded). Some clones in this sample may be carry-over from other donors' samples. The rearrangement links TRBV6-2 or TRBV6-3 to TRBJ2-5; D is uncertain. The CDR3: CASKGTDQRAQYF. In nucleotides, the CDR3 is TGTGCCAGCAAGGGCACGGATCAACGGGCCCAGTACTTC.